The 19 T cell receptor beta chains below come from one sample, sequenced in a study of beta chain features in type 1 diabetes (dated by TCRdb to 2016 to 2018). The library was produced with the immunoSEQ multiplex PCR assay. The entire isolated RNA was reverse transcribed using the High Capacity cDNA Reverse Transcription Kit, and thus expressed TCRB transcripts were sequenced. This immuneACCESS table, as held by TCRdb, lists in-frame sequences with V and J called but not all clones. Of the missing ones, under half trace to an unresolved V gene in checked studies; the others have no known cause. This sample holds a few hundred thousand clones; approximately 15% were observed only once. The ten largest clones take up 0.035% to 0.045% of the sample. Material: naive CD4+ T cells from blood. The label giving this sample's cell subset or site can be read as: true naive CD4+ T cells. The receptors come from a man in his thirties or forties in good health.

This clone was picked up a small number of times. The V gene is TRBV7-9, the J gene TRBJ2-7, with D maybe TRBD1 (6 bases). Germline lookup yields CDR1 SEHNR and CDR2 FQNEAQ (reference sequence). This CDR3 is 12 amino acids long. V was cut by 4 bases and J by 7 bases, with 11 bases left in between. The CDR3, as DNA: TGTGCCAGCAGCTCCGGGACAAGGGAGCAGTACGTC. The encoded protein is CASSSGTREQYV.

This clone has a handful of counts. The V call is TRBV5-6, the J call TRBJ1-2; D remains ambiguous. The germline CDR1 and CDR2 sequences are SGHDT and YYEEEE. The ends were cut back, 4 bases at V and 2 bases at J, with 12 bases in the middle. CDR3 length: 14 amino acids. The CDR3 region has the DNA TGTGCCAGCAGCCCTGGAGGTGGGAACTATGGCTACACCTTC. This encodes CASSPGGGNYGYTF.

The J gene is TRBJ1-5, the V gene TRBV10-3; D ambiguous. The CDR3 contains 14 residues. Trimming left V 0 bases short and J 6 bases short, with 9 bases between. CDR1 ENHRY and CDR2 SYGVKD come from the germline V gene. CDR3: CAISESGRAQPQHF. The DNA of the CDR3 is TGTGCCATCAGTGAGTCAGGGAGGGCTCAGCCCCAGCATTTT.

The J gene is TRBJ2-1, the V gene TRBV7-3; D ambiguous. Trimming cost V 0 bases and J 8 bases, with 11 bases left between them. This CDR3 spans 14 amino acids. CDR1 is SGHTA, CDR2 FQGTGA, per germline. The CDR3 DNA sequence: TGTGCCAGCAGCTTAACGTTCAGTAGCCATGAGCAGTTCTTC. It specifies CASSLTFSSHEQFF.

The chain recombines TRBV9 with TRBJ1-1; TRBD1 matches 9 bases. With 3 bases clipped from V and 5 bases from J, the junction kept 8 bases outside the gene matches. Germline V gives CDR1 SGDLS, CDR2 YYNGEE. The CDR3 covers 15 residues. As DNA, the CDR3 is TGTGCCAGCAGCGCAGCACACAGGGGGCCAACTGAAGCTTTCTTT. This sequence encodes CASSAAHRGPTEAFF.

The rearrangement links TRBV13 to TRBJ1-4; D ambiguous. The CDR3 has 13 amino acids. Trimming removed 3 bases at V and 3 bases at J, with 5 bases between. Germline CDR1 and CDR2: PRHDT and FYEKMQ (reference sequence). Written as DNA, the CDR3 is TGTGCCAGCAGCTTTCGGCCTAATGAAAAACTGTTTTTT. Encoded protein: CASSFRPNEKLFF. Together with reference TRBV13 and TRBJ1-4, the CDR3 gives the full variable domain: AAGVIQSPRHLIKEKRETATLKCYPIPRHDTVYWYQQGPGQDPQFLISFYEKMQSDKGSIPDRFSAQQFSDYHSELNMSSLELGDSALYFCASSFRPNEKLFFGSGTQLSVL.

This clone was picked up a small number of times. The rearrangement uses TRBV5-4 and TRBJ2-5, with D perhaps matching TRBD2 (6 bases). CDR1 is SGHNT, CDR2 YYREEE, per germline (reference sequence). This CDR3 is 20 amino acids long. The V end was cut by 0 bases, the J end by 5 bases, with 29 bases between. Here the CDR3 DNA reads TGTGCCAGCAGCTTGGCGGGCAGGAGGCCCTCGGCGGGGCCAGGGGAGACCCAGTACTTC. This translates into CASSLAGRRPSAGPGETQYF.

The chain employs TRBV11-2 and TRBJ2-4; 7 nucleotides match TRBD2. Losses at the gene ends were 1 base for V and 1 base for J; bases not matched to a gene: 4. This CDR3 has 16 residues. The germline V gene has CDR1 SGHAT and CDR2 FQNNGV. Here the CDR3 DNA reads TGTGCCAGCAGCTTAGGGCGGGGGTCGGCCAAAAACATTCAGTACTTC. This gives the protein CASSLGRGSAKNIQYF.

The table lists this clone with a few counts. This chain links TRBV19 with TRBJ2-7; TRBD1 matches 9 bases. With 5 bases clipped from V and 6 bases from J, the junction kept 8 bases outside the gene matches. The CDR3 is made up of 14 amino acids. CDR1 and CDR2 from the germline V gene are LNHDA and SQIVND (reference sequence). The CDR3 DNA follows: TGTGCCAGTAGTCCGGGGACAGGGATCGGCGAGCAGTACGTC. Translating gives CASSPGTGIGEQYV.

The V and J genes are TRBV4-2 and TRBJ1-2; no reliable D call. CDR1 is LGHNA, CDR2 YNFKEQ, per germline. The CDR3 totals 16 residues. Trimming removed 0 bases at V and 1 base at J, with 12 bases between. The CDR3 sequence: CASSQDTRFYNYGYTF. CDR3 DNA sequence: TGTGCCAGCAGCCAAGATACTCGGTTTTATAACTATGGCTACACCTTC.

The V gene is TRBV29-1, the J gene TRBJ2-1; 10 positions agree with TRBD2. The junction had 13 bases not matched to a gene; V was cut back by 4 bases and J by 4 bases. Germline V gives CDR1 SQVTM, CDR2 ANQGSEA. The CDR3 runs 17 residues. CDR3 sequence reads: CSVGGGAGGQFYNEQFF. The CDR3 coding sequence is TGCAGCGTTGGAGGGGGAGCGGGAGGGCAATTTTACAATGAGCAGTTCTTC.

This sequence joins TRBV7-9 and TRBJ1-3; 9 bases align to TRBD1. Germline-derived CDR1 and CDR2 are SEHNR and FQNEAQ (reference sequence). This CDR3 has 17 amino acids. With V trimmed by 5 bases and J by 2 bases, 10 bases remained unmatched. The CDR3 DNA reads TGTGCCAGCAGCCACCCTGGGACAGGGAATCCTGGAAACACCATATATTTT. Translated, it gives CASSHPGTGNPGNTIYF.

Remarks on this clone: This CDR3 is also generated by other DNA sequences in the sample. This sequence joins TRBV4-3 and TRBJ1-1; D may be TRBD1 (6 bases). V was shortened by 0 bases and J by 5 bases, with 10 bases between the two germline ends. The CDR3 covers 14 residues. Per germline, CDR1 LGHNA and CDR2 YSLEER. CDR3 in amino acids: CASSQDQGLTEAFF. DNA for the CDR3: TGCGCCAGCAGCCAAGACCAGGGGCTAACTGAAGCTTTCTTT.

A few counts support this clone. The V and J genes are TRBV7-3 and TRBJ2-1; TRBD2 agrees at 10 bases. The CDR3 loop spans 15 amino acids. Germline CDR1 reads SGHTA; CDR2 reads FQGTGA. J lost 6 bases, V lost 3 bases, and 5 bases had no gene match. CDR3 in amino acids: CASSLKREGSNEQFF. In DNA, the CDR3 is TGTGCCAGCAGCTTGAAGCGGGAGGGGTCCAATGAGCAGTTCTTC. Supplemented by reference TRBV7-3 and TRBJ2-1, the full variable domain reads GAGVSQTPSNKVTEKGKYVELRCDPISGHTALYWYRQSLGQGPEFLIYFQGTGAADDSGLPNDRFFAVRPEGSVSTLKIQRTERGDSAVYLCASSLKREGSNEQFFGPGTRLTVL.

This clone was seen a few times. This chain links TRBV18 with TRBJ2-3, with 7 nucleotides matching TRBD1. The CDR3 spans 15 residues. Trimming took 2 bases from V and 2 from J; bases not matched to a gene: 4. Per germline, CDR1 KGHSH and CDR2 LQKENI. CDR3 in DNA: TGTGCCAGCTCACCAAGGGGGCTACTCACAGATACGCAGTATTTT. This sequence encodes CASSPRGLLTDTQYF. Supplemented by reference TRBV18 and TRBJ2-3, the full variable domain reads NAGVMQNPRHLVRRRGQEARLRCSPMKGHSHVYWYRQLPEEGLKFMVYLQKENIIDESGMPKERFSAEFPKEGPSILRIQQVVRGDSAAYFCASSPRGLLTDTQYFGPGTRLTVL.

The chain is built from TRBV10-3 and TRBJ2-1, with D possibly TRBD1 on 6 matching bases. Germline V gene lookup returns CDR1 ENHRY and CDR2 SYGVKD. CDR3 length: 14 residues. V lost 3 bases and J lost 4, with 10 bases in between. As DNA, the CDR3 is TGTGCCATCAGTGATGGGGACAAATACAATGAGCAGTTCTTC. This codes for CAISDGDKYNEQFF.

This clone was observed a handful of times. This chain uses TRBV7-2 with TRBJ2-3, with TRBD1 matching over 7 bases. The CDR3 runs 14 residues. CDR1 is SGHTA and CDR2 is FQGNSA in the germline V gene. The V gene end was trimmed by 8 bases and the J gene end by 2 bases; junction bases not matched to a gene: 7. CDR3 coding DNA: TGTGCCAGCCGACGGGACAGATACACAGATACGCAGTATTTT. This codes for CASRRDRYTDTQYF.

A few counts support this clone. This chain connects TRBV7-9 to TRBJ1-2, with TRBD1 as a possible D gene (5 bases). Per germline, CDR1 SEHNR and CDR2 FQNEAQ (reference sequence). Deletions cut 2 bases from V and 4 bases from J, with 14 bases between. There are 15 residues in the CDR3. The CDR3 loop is CASSLRERDFYGYTF. In nucleotides, the CDR3 is TGTGCCAGCAGCTTACGAGAGAGGGACTTCTATGGCTACACCTTC.

This clone appeared a few times. The gene calls are TRBV11-2 and TRBJ2-7; D not certain. CDR1 SGHAT and CDR2 FQNNGV come from the germline V gene. Trimming left V 1 base short and J 4 bases short, with 14 bases between. The CDR3 is 15 amino acids. CDR3 region: CASSLVQAKGYEQYF. CDR3 DNA: TGTGCCAGCAGCTTAGTCCAGGCTAAGGGTTACGAGCAGTACTTC.